Only a few counts were recorded for the clone carrying this T cell receptor beta chain. Its antigen is undetermined. These data belong to a study of post-analysis software for immune sequencing data. Turning to the study itself: Relapsing-remitting, secondary progressive and progressive-relapsing multiple sclerosis courses were included.

The study, taken as a whole, reports: A handful of TRBV segments were significantly more frequent in patients than in controls. TRBV5-6, TRBV5-1 and TRBV20-1 were among these segments. Significantly decreased normalized Chao1 diversity was recorded for multiple sclerosis patients relative to controls. Analysis by F measure revealed that same-batch samples clustered strongly together.

Unique molecular identifiers featured in each of the TCR beta cDNA libraries. TCRdb called the PCR reads again in MiXCR, with one record for every CDR3 protein. This table holds hundreds of thousands of distinct CDR3 sequences, under 55% found once. This CDR3 comprises 12 residues. Trimming removed 7 bases from V and 4 bases from J, with 9 bases in between. The germline CDR1 and CDR2 sequences are SGHTA and FQGTGA. The gene calls are TRBV7-3 and TRBJ2-3; D remains ambiguous. Sequenced material: blood. The sequence derives from a girl under 18 with multiple sclerosis. The chain's CDR3 is CASTHRADTQYF. The CDR3 coding sequence is TGTGCCAGCACCCATCGGGCAGATACGCAGTATTTT.